What follows are 20 T cell receptor beta chains derived from one specimen sequenced in a study of regulatory T cells in long-lasting Graves disease (dated by TCRdb to about 2021). The time point label, as the study defines it: persistent/refractory GD, antithyroid drugs over 5 years with positive TRAb. RNA was extracted from PBMCs in TRIzol for both TCR sequencing and RNA sequencing. Library preparation employed multiplex PCR. Sequencer: Illumina HiSeq 4000. TCR beta libraries were built with iRepertoire HTBI primers and Arm-PCR amplification of CDR3 regions. Starting from the raw public reads, TCRdb applied fastp trimming at Q25, assembled clones with MiXCR and retained in-frame beta chains. For every CDR3 protein sequence, its rows merge into one entry that carries the most common genes and DNA. The sample yields hundreds of thousands of distinct CDR3 sequences; under 25% were counted once. The ten largest clonotypes hold around 14% of the sample.

The sample was peripheral blood mononuclear cells (PBMCs), taken when the disease was refractory, from a patient treated with antithyroid drugs. These receptors were obtained from a female donor with Graves disease.

The chain links TRBV6-2 or TRBV6-3 to TRBJ1-4; the D is unclear. The V gene's germline CDR1 is MNHEY and CDR2 SVGEGT. V lost 6 bases and J 5 bases, leaving 4 bases between the germline ends. This CDR3 comprises 11 residues. The CDR3 DNA sequence: TGTGCCAGCAGGCGAAATGAAAAACTGTTTTTT. It is translated as CASRRNEKLFF.

This clonotype was counted ten times or more. J is TRBJ2-5 and V is TRBV13, with D possibly matching TRBD1 (7 bases). Per the germline V gene, CDR1 is PRHDT and CDR2 is FYEKMQ (reference sequence). V lost 5 bases, J lost 5 bases, and 21 bases lay in between. The CDR3 runs 16 residues. The CDR3 protein is CASSKRAGGSRETQYF. For the CDR3, the DNA is TGTGCCAGCAGCAAGCGGGCAGGGGGATCTCGGGAGACCCAGTACTTC.

This clonotype was counted many times. CDR3 DNA: TGCAGTGCTAGAGATCATGGAAATCCGAATGAAAAACTGTTTTTT. Protein sequence: CSARDHGNPNEKLFF. The chain has TRBV20-1 and TRBJ1-4; D remains ambiguous. The germline CDR1 and CDR2 sequences are DFQATT and SNEGSKA (reference sequence). Trimming removed 0 bases at V and 5 bases at J, with 13 bases between. This CDR3 has 15 amino acids.

There are many counts of this clonotype. The chain joins TRBV28 to TRBJ2-7; a weak D match, TRBD1 (5 bases). Trimming took off 7 bases at V and 3 bases at J, with 16 bases between the two ends. Germline V lookup: CDR1 MDHEN, CDR2 SYDVKM. The length of the CDR3 is 14 residues. The CDR3 DNA follows: TGTGCCAGCAAGGAGTCGACAGCCTACTACGAGCAGTACTTC. Translation: CASKESTAYYEQYF.

This clonotype was picked up many times. The chain has TRBV27 and TRBJ2-5; D ambiguous. V lost 2 bases and J lost 5, with 9 bases in between. This CDR3 contains 13 residues. Germline lookup yields CDR1 MNHEY and CDR2 SMNVEV (reference sequence). The chain's CDR3 is CASSLNEVETQYF. For the CDR3, the DNA is TGTGCCAGCAGTTTAAATGAGGTGGAGACCCAGTACTTC.

V is TRBV9 and J is TRBJ2-1; D might be TRBD2 (5 bases). Germline V gene lookup returns CDR1 SGDLS and CDR2 YYNGEE. The CDR3 contains 15 residues. Trimming left V 2 bases short and J 1 base short, with 10 bases between. The DNA of the CDR3 is TGTGCCAGCAGCGTTAGCGAGGCTTCCTACAATGAGCAGTTCTTC. The encoded protein is CASSVSEASYNEQFF.

This clonotype was observed a few times. The V gene is TRBV30, the J gene TRBJ2-7; D is perhaps TRBD1 (6 bases). The CDR3 runs 12 residues. V lost 5 bases and J lost 0, with 8 bases in between. From germline, CDR1 is GTSNPN and CDR2 SVGIG (reference sequence). This chain's CDR3 is CAWGDNSYEQYF. CDR3 nucleotides: TGTGCCTGGGGGGACAACTCCTACGAGCAGTACTTC. The full variable domain, rest sourced from reference TRBV30 and TRBJ2-7, is SQTIHQWPATLVQPVGSPLSLECTVEGTSNPNLYWYRQAAGRGLQLLFYSVGIGQISSEVPQNLSASRPQDRQFILSSKKLLLSDSGFYLCAWGDNSYEQYFGPGTRLTVT.

Concerning this clonotype: This may be a read error: a much more frequent sequence differs by one nucleotide. This chain uses TRBV7-9 with TRBJ2-5; possible D gene TRBD2, 6 bases. CDR1 SEHNR and CDR2 FQNEAQ come from the germline V gene (reference sequence). This CDR3 is 16 amino acids long. V lost 3 bases and J lost 4, with 18 bases in between. The CDR3 here is CASSLLAGLLRETQYF. CDR3 nucleotides: TGTGCCAGCAGCTTGTTGGCGGGACTTCTACGAGAGACCCAGTACTTC. The full variable domain, its missing parts supplied by reference TRBV7-9 and TRBJ2-5, is DTGVSQNPRHKITKRGQNVTFRCDPISEHNRLYWYRQTLGQGPEFLTYFQNEAQLEKSRLLSDRFSAERPKGSFSTLEIQRTEQGDSAMYLCASSLLAGLLRETQYFGPGTRLLVL.

Regarding this clonotype: With a much larger clone just one base away, this may be a read error. Likely a read error: the CDR3 ends without its conserved phenylalanine or tryptophan. The V and J genes are TRBV12-3 or TRBV12-4 and TRBJ2-5; a possible D gene is TRBD2 (7 bases). The V and J ends lost 3 bases and 5 bases respectively, with 19 bases between them. There are 16 residues in the CDR3. CDR3 region: CASSFLTPGGGETQYL. CDR3 in DNA: TGTGCCAGCAGTTTTCTCACGCCGGGGGGCGGGGAGACCCAGTACCTC.

CDR3 loop: CASRTQENPGNEQFF. The CDR3, as DNA: TGCGCCAGCCGTACCCAGGAGAATCCAGGCAATGAGCAGTTCTTC. The V call is TRBV5-1, the J call TRBJ2-1; no clear D. This CDR3 region has 15 residues. Trimming removed 7 bases from V and 6 bases from J, with 20 bases in between. CDR1 and CDR2 (germline): SGHRS, YFSETQ.

This clonotype has ten or more counts. The V gene is TRBV28, the J gene TRBJ2-5; tentatively, D is TRBD1 (5 bases). The CDR3 sequence is 15 residues long. Trimming took off 5 bases at V and 4 bases at J, with 17 bases between the two ends. From germline, CDR1 is MDHEN and CDR2 SYDVKM. CDR3 sequence (DNA): TGTGCCAGCAGTACGCAGGGTTATTGGCGAGAGACCCAGTACTTC. Translation: CASSTQGYWRETQYF.

Notes on this clonotype: A far larger clone is a single base away, which makes a read error likely. This chain connects TRBV6-2 or TRBV6-3 to TRBJ2-5, with D perhaps TRBD2 (5 bases). The CDR3 spans 14 residues. The V end was cut by 8 bases, the J end by 4 bases, with 17 bases between. Germline V gene lookup returns CDR1 MNHEY and CDR2 SVGEGT. The CDR3 spells CASGLSRVGETQYF. The CDR3, as DNA: TGTGCCAGCGGTCTATCGAGGGTCGGAGAGACCCAGTACTTC.

At least ten counts were recorded for this clonotype. V usage is TRBV20-1 and J usage is TRBJ1-2, with TRBD1 matching 8 bases. With 6 bases clipped from V and 2 bases from J, the junction kept 5 bases outside the gene matches. CDR1 is DFQATT, CDR2 SNEGSKA, per germline (reference sequence). This CDR3 has 13 amino acids. This chain's CDR3 is CSARGQENYGYTF. CDR3 nucleotide sequence: TGCAGTGCCAGGGGACAGGAGAACTATGGCTACACCTTC.

This clonotype was counted at least ten times. As DNA, the CDR3 is TGTGCCACCGCGACCGGGACAGAGAATCAGCCCCAGCATTTT. This sequence encodes CATATGTENQPQHF. The V and J genes are TRBV28 and TRBJ1-5, with 7 bases lining up with TRBD1. Germline lookup yields CDR1 MDHEN and CDR2 SYDVKM. The CDR3 totals 14 residues. V shed 10 bases and J 4 bases; nucleotides not matched to a gene: 10. Full variable domain (rest looked up from reference TRBV28 and TRBJ1-5): DVKVTQSSRYLVKRTGEKVFLECVQDMDHENMFWYRQDPGLGLRLIYFSYDVKMKEKGDIPEGYSVSREKKERFSLILESASTNQTSMYLCATATGTENQPQHFGDGTRLSIL.

Many counts were recorded for this clonotype. Here the CDR3 reads CASSPTAMNTEAFF. CDR3 nucleotides: TGTGCCAGCAGCCCGACCGCAATGAACACTGAAGCTTTCTTT. This rearrangement joins TRBV7-3 to TRBJ1-1, with D unclear. V was clipped by 5 bases and J by 0 bases, with 10 bases between them. In germline, CDR1 is SGHTA, CDR2 FQGTGA. This CDR3 is built from 14 residues.

The CDR3 sequence: CASSLLRGHDNEQFF. CDR3 sequence (DNA): TGTGCCAGCAGTTTACTCAGGGGGCACGACAATGAGCAGTTCTTC. This rearrangement joins TRBV27 to TRBJ2-1; 8 bases fit TRBD1. Germline V gene data show CDR1 as MNHEY and CDR2 as SMNVEV (reference sequence). V lost 2 bases to trimming and J lost 5 bases; unmatched junction nucleotides: 5. The CDR3 extends over 15 amino acids.

This clonotype was counted at least ten times. The chain recombines TRBV20-1 with TRBJ2-7; D perhaps matches TRBD1 (6 bases). The CDR3 has 12 amino acids. Germline V gene lookup returns CDR1 DFQATT and CDR2 SNEGSKA (reference sequence). Trimming took 3 bases from V and 3 from J, leaving 9 bases between them. This chain's CDR3 is CSASARGYEQYF. CDR3 nucleotides: TGCAGTGCTAGTGCCAGGGGCTACGAGCAGTACTTC.

Concerning this clonotype: At one of its ends the junction is not consistent with the germline gene, which may arise from a read error. The chain recombines TRBV19 with TRBJ2-5; 7 positions agree with TRBD2. Germline V gives CDR1 LNHDA, CDR2 SQIVND (reference sequence). The CDR3 runs 15 residues. The CDR3, as DNA: TGTGCCGGTAGTGCCAGGCGCGGGGGCCAAGAGACCCAGTACTTC. Translated, it gives CAGSARRGGQETQYF.

The chain couples TRBV7-9 to TRBJ1-2, with a tentative D call TRBD1 (5 bases). V lost 1 base to trimming and J lost 11 bases, with 11 bases between them. This CDR3 spans 12 amino acids. The V gene's germline CDR1 is SEHNR and CDR2 FQNEAQ (reference sequence). The CDR3 sequence is CASSLVPAGYTF. The CDR3 DNA reads TGTGCCAGCAGCTTAGTTCCAGCAGGGTACACCTTC.

The sample holds many counts of this clonotype. The gene calls are TRBV7-8 and TRBJ1-2, with 8 bases fitting TRBD1. Germline trimming cut 1 base from V and 5 bases from J; bases unmatched to any gene: 9. CDR3 length equals 16 residues. Germline CDR1 SGHVS, CDR2 FQNEAQ. As DNA, the CDR3 is TGTGCCAGCAGCTTAGGGGGGACAGGAGCAAGTTATGGCTACACCTTC. Amino acid sequence: CASSLGGTGASYGYTF.